This T cell receptor beta chain was retrieved from a study of blood T cell repertoires in COVID-19. The wider study: There were acute and convalescent COVID-19 samples, and they came from the United States, Italy and Spain. The cDNA or gDNA used as material had been derived from T cells, B-cell-depleted T cells, or PBMCs.

In the authors' workflow: Estimated nucleated cell counts came from reference gene primer amplification. The data were produced by immunoSEQ multiplex PCR, yet TCRdb's version contains in-frame clones alone and is incomplete. From that table come the V and J calls and clone size; the DNA was used to work out D and trimming. The top ten clones hold about 11% of a sample with 250,000 to 300,000 clones, approximately 91% of them seen once. CDR3 length: 12 amino acids. Trimming shortened V by 3 bases and J by 1 base, and 6 bases separated the two germline ends. Per the germline V gene, CDR1 is SQVTM and CDR2 is ANQGSEA. Followed over time, Seattle patients had been enrolled while infection was active.

This sequence was found in a woman under 40 with COVID-19, enrolled during active disease. The sequencing input was peripheral blood. The rearrangement links TRBV29-1 to TRBJ1-1, with D unresolved. The CDR3 is CSVEGQNTEAFF. CDR3 in DNA: TGCAGCGTTGAGGGCCAGAACACTGAAGCTTTCTTT. Variable domain in full (rest from reference TRBV29-1 and TRBJ1-1): SAVISQKPSRDICQRGTSLTIQCQVDSQVTMMFWYRQQPGQSLTLIATANQGSEATYESGFVIDKFPISRPNLTFSTLTVSNMSPEDSSIYLCSVEGQNTEAFFGQGTRLTVV.